Here is one TCR beta chain with its context. Its ends do not fully match the called genes, so a read error is possible. This sample was included in a study of tumor and adjacent non-tumor tissue in lung cancer. This sample's RNA came from whole unsorted tissue. This non-tumor lung sample came from over 3 cm beyond the tumor edge. TCRbeta libraries were built with three rounds of nested PCR, modified from ARM-PCR. MiXCR was run by TCRdb on the multiplex PCR reads, yielding one entry per CDR3 protein. This sample has roughly 75,000 distinct CDR3 sequences, with approximately 68% found just once. The CDR3 consists of 17 residues. Germline V gives CDR1 SGHAT, CDR2 FQNNGV.

Sequencing was done on a sample of distant non-tumor lung tissue. The chain couples TRBV11-2 to TRBJ2-7; D possibly corresponds to TRBD1 (5 bases). This clonotype was sampled from a woman aged 45 to 65 with non-small cell lung cancer. The CDR3, as DNA: TGTGCCAGCAGCTCAAAGGGTGGTCGGACAATTGGTATCGAGCAGAACTTC. This gives the protein CASSSKGGRTIGIEQNF.